The 32 T cell receptor beta chains below all came from one sample that was sequenced in a study of read filtering for tumor transcriptome and immune sequencing. The library was built from 400 to 500 ng RNA with molecular barcoded adaptors for alpha/delta and beta/gamma chains. MiXCR, applied by TCRdb to the reads, yields one record per CDR3 protein. The table has about 27,000 distinct CDR3 sequences, around an eighth seen once. Specimen: a population of CD138-negative cells sorted from bone marrow. The receptor source for this set is a donor aged 40 or over with multiple myeloma.

Points on this clonotype: Since a much larger clone is just one base distant, this may be a read error. V and J are TRBV21-1 and TRBJ2-2; the D call TRBD1 from the table was never checked on the DNA. TRBV21-1 is a pseudogene segment. The CDR3 loop spans 13 amino acids. This CDR3 reads CASCKGQSGELFF. The CDR3, as DNA: TGTGCCAGCTGCAAAGGACAGTCCGGGGAGCTGTTTTTT.

Many counts were recorded for this clonotype. The CDR3 region has the DNA TGTGCCTCCACCCAGGCGTTCAATCAGCCCCAGCATTTT. It translates to CASTQAFNQPQHF. The rearrangement joins TRBV6-2 or TRBV6-3 to TRBJ1-5, with D hard to call. The CDR3 covers 13 residues. Trimming left V 11 bases short and J 3 bases short, with 14 bases between. Germline V gene data show CDR1 as MNHEY and CDR2 as SVGEGT.

Comments on this clonotype: A read error likely explains this, since a far larger clone differs by one base. The genes are TRBV6-6 and TRBJ2-7, with 11 nucleotides matching TRBD1. Trimming removed 0 bases from V and 5 bases from J; junction bases left unmatched: 12. This CDR3 has 18 amino acids. In germline, CDR1 is MNHNY, CDR2 SVGAGI (reference sequence). In nucleotides, the CDR3 is TGTGCCAGCAGTTACTCGGGACAGGGGGGAACCCTTGACCACGAGCAGTACTTC. As protein: CASSYSGQGGTLDHEQYF.

This clonotype was observed at least ten times. The chain is built from TRBV4-1 and TRBJ2-6, with 12 bases that match TRBD2. V shed 3 bases and J 0 bases; nucleotides not matched to a gene: 9. Looked up from germline, CDR1 is MGHRA and CDR2 is YSYEKL. This CDR3 spans 20 amino acids. CDR3 residues: CASSQVTSGSGSSGANVLTF. CDR3 DNA: TGCGCCAGCAGCCAGGTGACTAGCGGGAGTGGGAGCTCTGGGGCCAACGTCCTGACTTTC.

This clonotype was recorded at least ten times. The chain recombines TRBV11-3 with TRBJ2-2; D is possibly TRBD2 (7 bases). The germline V gene encodes CDR1 SGHNT and CDR2 YENEEA. The V end lost 5 bases, the J end lost 1 base, and 17 bases lay between the germline ends. This CDR3 spans 17 amino acids. Written as DNA, the CDR3 is TGTGCCAGCAGCCTTATGGGGGGGACAATGAACACCGGGGAGCTGTTTTTT. Amino acids: CASSLMGGTMNTGELFF.

This clonotype was seen ten or more times. V usage is TRBV4-2 and J usage is TRBJ2-1; 16 nucleotides match TRBD2. From germline, CDR1 is LGHNA and CDR2 YNFKEQ. V was clipped by 6 bases and J by 2 bases; unmatched bases: 1. The CDR3 is 16 residues long. The CDR3 coding sequence is TGTGCCAGCAGGGGACTAGCGGGAGGGCCCTACAATGAGCAGTTCTTC. Its protein product is CASRGLAGGPYNEQFF.

As for this clonotype: This may arise from a read error, as a much more abundant clone is one base away. V and J are TRBV7-9 and TRBJ2-3; 9 nucleotides align to TRBD2. The germline CDR1 and CDR2 sequences are SEHNR and FQNEAQ (reference sequence). CDR3 length: 17 residues. The CDR3 reads CASSLLISGRKTDTRYF. The CDR3 nucleotides read TGTGCCAGCAGCCTACTAATTAGCGGGAGAAAGACAGATACGCGGTATTTT.

This clonotype was detected ten times or more. This rearrangement joins TRBV5-1 to TRBJ2-1; D ambiguous. CDR1 and CDR2 (germline): SGHRS, YFSETQ. This CDR3 has 13 residues. V was trimmed by 9 bases and J by 0 bases, leaving 10 bases between them. This CDR3 is CATSQSSYNEQFF. CDR3 coding DNA: TGCGCCACAAGCCAGAGCTCCTACAATGAGCAGTTCTTC.

This clonotype has ten or more counts. The rearrangement joins TRBV5-1 to TRBJ2-5, with D uncertain. CDR3 length: 14 amino acids. Per germline, CDR1 SGHRS and CDR2 YFSETQ. Trimming took off 5 bases at V and 1 base at J, with 12 bases between the two ends. CDR3 region: CASSSGEAQETQYF. The CDR3 bases are TGCGCCAGCAGTTCCGGAGAAGCCCAAGAGACCCAGTACTTC.

This clonotype was seen repeatedly, ten times or more. The V and J genes are TRBV12-3 or TRBV12-4 and TRBJ2-7, with D perhaps TRBD1 or TRBD2 (5 bases each). V lost 5 bases and J lost 3, with 11 bases in between. CDR3 size: 13 residues. Here the CDR3 DNA reads TGTGCCAGCAGTCCCGGGACGGACTACGAGCAGTACTTC. Translating it yields CASSPGTDYEQYF.

This clonotype has only a few counts. A clone one base away is much larger, so this may be a read error. Here the CDR3 omits its conserved ending phenylalanine or tryptophan, so a read error is the likely source. V and J are TRBV6-2 or TRBV6-3 and TRBJ2-1; TRBD2 aligns across 8 bases. Losses at the gene ends were 2 bases for V and 9 bases for J; bases not matched to a gene: 3. CDR3 length equals 13 residues. Germline loops: CDR1 MNHEY, CDR2 SVGEGT. The DNA of the CDR3 is TGTGCCAGCAGTTACGGCGGGAGGCGTGAGCAGTTCTCC. This gives the protein CASSYGGRREQFS.

This clonotype was recorded many times. The genes are TRBV19 and TRBJ2-3; D possibly corresponds to TRBD1 (6 bases). V was clipped by 6 bases and J by 0 bases, with 13 bases between them. Germline CDR1 and CDR2: LNHDA and SQIVND (reference sequence). The length of the CDR3 is 15 residues. CDR3 coding DNA: TGTGCCAGTAGCCCGACAGGAGCTAGCACAGATACGCAGTATTTT. This sequence encodes CASSPTGASTDTQYF.

There are many counts of this clonotype. This rearrangement joins TRBV29-1 to TRBJ2-2, with 8 nucleotides matching TRBD1. V was pared by 4 bases and J by 4 bases, with 5 bases of the junction left unmatched. Germline V gene data show CDR1 as SQVTM and CDR2 as ANQGSEA. The CDR3 loop spans 14 amino acids. CDR3 sequence reads: CSVAQGAVTGELFF. The CDR3 DNA reads as TGCAGCGTTGCCCAGGGGGCGGTCACCGGGGAGCTGTTTTTT.

At least ten counts were recorded for this clonotype. The rearrangement joins TRBV5-8 to TRBJ2-3, with 8 bases lining up with TRBD2. This CDR3 has 18 amino acids. Germline V gene data show CDR1 as SGHTS and CDR2 as YDEGEE. With V trimmed by 0 bases and J by 4 bases, 13 bases remained unmatched. The CDR3 here is CASSLAINSGGIADTQYF. CDR3 in DNA: TGTGCCAGCAGCTTGGCCATAAACTCGGGAGGGATAGCAGATACGCAGTATTTT.

This clonotype occurred many times. The J gene is TRBJ2-2, the V gene TRBV2; weak D call: TRBD1 (5 bases). The CDR3 loop spans 14 amino acids. Germline V gene data show CDR1 as SNHLY and CDR2 as FYNNEI. With 3 bases removed from V and 2 bases from J, the gap between germline ends came to 7 bases. In nucleotides, the CDR3 is TGTGCCAGCAGTGAGGGGCAAAACACCGGGGAGCTGTTTTTT. It yields the protein CASSEGQNTGELFF.

This rearrangement joins TRBV2 to TRBJ2-5, with a tentative D call TRBD2 (6 bases). The germline V and J ends were trimmed by 3 bases and 2 bases, with 10 bases remaining between them. This CDR3 has 14 residues. Per germline, CDR1 SNHLY and CDR2 FYNNEI. The CDR3 sequence is CASSEGGLQETQYF. CDR3 nucleotide sequence: TGTGCCAGCAGTGAGGGAGGTTTACAAGAGACCCAGTACTTC.

Concerning this clonotype itself: A much larger clone differs from this one at a single base, so this may be a read error. V gene TRBV2 combines with J gene TRBJ1-2, with D perhaps matching TRBD1 (6 bases). The CDR3 has 14 residues. Germline values: CDR1 SNHLY, CDR2 FYNNEI. This chain's CDR3 is CAGRGPGVSYGYTF. The DNA for the CDR3 is TGTGCCGGCAGGGGTCCGGGGGTGTCCTATGGCTACACCTTC.

This clonotype was seen ten or more times. Sequence at one end of the junction differs from germline and may be a read error. This chain uses TRBV7-7 with TRBJ2-1; the match to TRBD1 covers 9 bases. The CDR3 is 16 amino acids. Looked up from germline, CDR1 is SSHAT and CDR2 is FNYEAQ (reference sequence). CDR3 nucleotide sequence: TGTGCTAGCAGCTTGGCCCAGGGACAGGGCGGCAATGAGCAGTTCTTC. Encoded protein: CASSLAQGQGGNEQFF.

Ten or more counts support this clonotype. The chain uses TRBV30 and TRBJ1-2; the D is unclear. Trimming took 0 bases from V and 8 from J, leaving 16 bases between them. The CDR3 is 14 amino acids. Germline CDR1 reads GTSNPN; CDR2 reads SVGIG (reference sequence). The CDR3 loop reads CAWSVGTNSGGYTF. CDR3 DNA: TGTGCCTGGAGTGTGGGCACCAACTCTGGGGGCTACACCTTC.

This clonotype was recorded many times. V gene TRBV3-1 combines with J gene TRBJ1-1; D call uncertain. CDR3 length: 14 amino acids. V was trimmed by 0 bases and J by 5 bases, leaving 10 bases between them. Germline-derived CDR1 and CDR2 are LGHDT and YNNKEL (reference sequence). CDR3 sequence reads: CASSQESQATEAFF. Written as DNA, the CDR3 is TGTGCCAGCAGCCAAGAGTCGCAGGCGACTGAAGCTTTCTTT.

This clonotype was observed many times. The chain links TRBV19 to TRBJ2-5; D is possibly TRBD2 (5 bases). This CDR3 is 14 amino acids long. In germline, CDR1 is LNHDA, CDR2 SQIVND (reference sequence). The V and J ends lost 2 bases and 5 bases respectively, with 12 bases between them. This CDR3 reads CASSIQPSGETQYF. The CDR3 region has the DNA TGTGCCAGTAGTATACAACCCTCGGGGGAGACCCAGTACTTC.

In this sample, this clonotype turned up many times. V usage is TRBV27 and J usage is TRBJ2-3, with 8 bases matching TRBD2. The ends lost 8 bases at V and 2 bases at J; junction bases unmatched: 6. CDR3 length: 14 residues. CDR1 is MNHEY and CDR2 is SMNVEV in the germline V gene (reference sequence). The CDR3 protein is CASWALAVTDTQYF. The CDR3, as DNA: TGTGCCAGCTGGGCACTAGCGGTCACAGATACGCAGTATTTT.

In its sample, this clonotype was seen many times. The chain uses TRBV9 and TRBJ2-5, with 7 positions matching TRBD1. This CDR3 spans 13 amino acids. Germline loops: CDR1 SGDLS, CDR2 YYNGEE. V trimming: 2 bases; J trimming: 5 bases; junction bases outside the gene matches: 3. The CDR3: CASSVDRDETQYF. CDR3 DNA sequence: TGTGCCAGCAGCGTTGACAGGGATGAGACCCAGTACTTC.

The table lists this clonotype with many counts. The CDR3 sequence: CASSAGLAAANEQFF. CDR3 DNA sequence: TGCGCCAGCAGCGCGGGACTAGCGGCCGCAAATGAGCAGTTCTTC. This chain links TRBV5-1 with TRBJ2-1; 11 nucleotides line up with TRBD2. Germline values: CDR1 SGHRS, CDR2 YFSETQ. The V and J ends lost 4 bases and 7 bases, in that order; junction bases with no gene match: 7. The CDR3 runs 15 residues.

Ten or more counts support this clonotype. This chain connects TRBV2 to TRBJ2-7; 8 positions agree with TRBD1. V shed 6 bases and J 2 bases; nucleotides not matched to a gene: 6. This CDR3 spans 14 amino acids. Germline V gives CDR1 SNHLY, CDR2 FYNNEI. The CDR3 is CASRIQGAAYEQYF. CDR3 nucleotide sequence: TGTGCCAGCAGGATTCAGGGGGCCGCCTACGAGCAGTACTTC.

This clonotype was counted at least ten times. This chain uses TRBV18 with TRBJ2-7; D perhaps matches TRBD1 (5 bases). The germline V gene encodes CDR1 KGHSH and CDR2 LQKENI. The V gene lost 10 bases and the J gene lost 5 bases, with 24 bases spanning the gap. This CDR3 is built from 15 residues. The CDR3 reads CATQASGQGSHEQYF. The CDR3 DNA reads as TGTGCCACCCAAGCTTCGGGTCAGGGTAGCCACGAGCAGTACTTC.

This clonotype showed up many times. This sequence joins TRBV14 and TRBJ2-5, with unresolved D. Germline CDR1 is SGHDN and CDR2 is FVKESK. The V and J ends lost 0 bases and 5 bases respectively, with 7 bases between them. The CDR3 spans 13 residues. The CDR3 region is CASSQDSRETQYF. In DNA form, the CDR3 reads TGTGCCAGCAGCCAAGACTCCAGGGAGACCCAGTACTTC.

Notes on this clonotype: One base away lies a much larger clone, so this may be a sequencing read error. The chain links TRBV3-1 to TRBJ2-1; TRBD2 matches at 7 bases. This CDR3 is 13 amino acids long. The germline gives CDR1 LGHDT, CDR2 YNNKEL (reference sequence). CDR3 bases: TGTGCCAGCGGCCAAGATCGGGGGAGGGCCGAGTTCTTC. Encoded protein: CASGQDRGRAEFF.

This clonotype was seen many times. The V gene is TRBV7-9, the J gene TRBJ1-1, with D perhaps matching TRBD1 (6 bases). The V end was cut by 5 bases, the J end by 6 bases, with 13 bases between. Germline CDR1 is SEHNR and CDR2 is FQNEAQ (reference sequence). This CDR3 has 13 residues. CDR3 bases: TGTGCCAGCAGCCGGGATACAGGGTCTGAAGCTTTCTTT. Its protein is CASSRDTGSEAFF.

This clonotype was seen ten or more times. The chain joins TRBV20-1 to TRBJ2-7; 10 positions match TRBD1. The germline V gene encodes CDR1 DFQATT and CDR2 SNEGSKA (reference sequence). Unmatched junction bases numbered 5, after V lost 1 base and J lost 5 bases. The CDR3 is 14 amino acids. The CDR3 DNA is TGCAGTGCTAGAGTCCCTGGGACAGGGGACGAGCAGTACTTC. It yields the protein CSARVPGTGDEQYF.

This clonotype has only a few counts. In nucleotides, the CDR3 is TGCGCCAGCAGACTTAGCGGGGTATTGGATGAGCAGTTCTTC. This sequence encodes CASRLSGVLDEQFF. The chain employs TRBV5-1 and TRBJ2-1; the match to TRBD2 covers 8 bases. The CDR3 has 14 amino acids. V lost 5 bases and J lost 8; bases outside the gene matches: 9. CDR1 is SGHRS and CDR2 is YFSETQ in the germline V gene.

There are a few counts of this clonotype. One end of the junction does not line up with germline, which may come from a read error. V gene TRBV5-1 combines with J gene TRBJ2-3; D possibly corresponds to TRBD2 (5 bases). The CDR3 totals 18 residues. Germline CDR1 reads SGHRS; CDR2 reads YFSETQ. In DNA form, the CDR3 reads TGCGCCAGCAGCTTTCGGACCTGGTATTCATCTAGCACAGATACGCGGTATTTT. Its translation is CASSFRTWYSSSTDTRYF.